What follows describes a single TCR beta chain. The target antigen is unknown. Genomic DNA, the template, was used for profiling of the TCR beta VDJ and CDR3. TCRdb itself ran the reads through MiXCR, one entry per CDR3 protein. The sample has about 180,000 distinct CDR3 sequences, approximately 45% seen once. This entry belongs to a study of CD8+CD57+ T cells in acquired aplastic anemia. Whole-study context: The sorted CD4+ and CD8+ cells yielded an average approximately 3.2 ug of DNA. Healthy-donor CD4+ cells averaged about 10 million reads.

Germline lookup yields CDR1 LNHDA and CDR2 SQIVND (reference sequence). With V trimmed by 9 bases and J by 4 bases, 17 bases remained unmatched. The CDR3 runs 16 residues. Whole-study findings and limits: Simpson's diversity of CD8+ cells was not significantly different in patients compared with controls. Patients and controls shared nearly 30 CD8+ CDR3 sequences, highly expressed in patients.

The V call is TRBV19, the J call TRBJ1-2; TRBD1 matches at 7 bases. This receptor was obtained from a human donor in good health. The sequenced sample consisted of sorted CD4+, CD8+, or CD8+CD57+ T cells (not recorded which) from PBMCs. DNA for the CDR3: TGTGCCAGCATCACAGCTCCCCCACGGGACAGCTATGGCTACACCTTC. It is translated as CASITAPPRDSYGYTF. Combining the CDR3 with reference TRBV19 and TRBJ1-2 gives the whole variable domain DGGITQSPKYLFRKEGQNVTLSCEQNLNHDAMYWYRQDPGQGLRLIYYSQIVNDFQKGDIAEGYSVSREKKESFPLTVTSAQKNPTAFYLCASITAPPRDSYGYTFGSGTRLTVV.